The rows below give T cell receptor beta chains drawn from one sample of a study of blood T cell repertoires in COVID-19. Sequencing was performed with immunoSEQ multiplex PCR; in TCRdb, only in-frame clones are kept and a portion is missing. The sample gives hundreds of thousands of clones, around 89% of which show up once; less than 2% is in the top ten. Sequenced material: PBMCs or T cells enriched from blood (not recorded which). Receptors were obtained from a woman under 30 with acute COVID-19. CDR3s include the opening cysteine and the closing phenylalanine or tryptophan. D genes are given only for firm matches. A row's size may be missing; if present it is once, few, many or a size class.

V	size	J	D	DNA	CDR3
TRBV5-1	NA	TRBJ2-3	TRBD2	TGCGCCACGCGGACGGGGGGGCGCACAGATACGCAGTATTTT	CATRTGGRTDTQYF
TRBV5-1	once	TRBJ2-3	TRBD1	TGCGCCAGCAGCCCCCTGGACAGGGTTAGGGATACGCAGTATTTT	CASSPLDRVRDTQYF
TRBV11-3	NA	TRBJ2-1	NA	TGTGCCAGCAGCTTAGGGGAGGTATACAATGAGCAGTTCTTC	CASSLGEVYNEQFF
TRBV18	NA	TRBJ1-2	NA	TGTGCCAGCTCTCCCAAGAGTCAGACAGGTGCTCTGGGGGATGGCTACACCTTC	CASSPKSQTGALGDGYTF
TRBV24-1	NA	TRBJ2-1	NA	TGTGCCACCAGTGATATCAGGGTTAACAATGAGCAGTTCTTC	CATSDIRVNNEQFF
TRBV6-1	NA	TRBJ1-1	TRBD1	TGTGCCAGCAGTGAACAGACAGGGACCATGAACACTGAAGCTTTCTTT	CASSEQTGTMNTEAFF
TRBV10-1	NA	TRBJ2-2	NA	TGCGCCAGCAGTGACGCCGGGGAGCTGTTTTTT	CASSDAGELFF
TRBV6-2/TRBV6-3	once	TRBJ2-3	NA	TGTGCCAGCAGTTACTCGCGGCAAGATACGCAGTATTTT	CASSYSRQDTQYF
TRBV6-5	NA	TRBJ1-6	TRBD1	TGTGCCAGCAGTTATTCCGACAGGGGCGGGAATTCACCCCTCCACTTT	CASSYSDRGGNSPLHF
TRBV10-3	NA	TRBJ2-1	NA	TGTGCCATCAGGGGAGCGGACCCCAAAGCAGAGCAGTTCTTC	CAIRGADPKAEQFF
TRBV7-2	NA	TRBJ2-1	NA	TGTGCCAGCAGCCCATCGTCCGTAGCCGCCTCCTACAATGAGCAGTTCTTC	CASSPSSVAASYNEQFF
TRBV5-5	NA	TRBJ2-3	NA	TGTGCCAGCAGCTTGTTCGGGTCGGCTAGCACAGATACGCAGTATTTT	CASSLFGSASTDTQYF
TRBV25-1	NA	TRBJ2-1	NA	TGTGCCCAGGGAAGGTATGAGCAGTTCTTC	CAQGRYEQFF
TRBV18	NA	TRBJ2-1	TRBD2	TGTGCCAGCTCACCAGTCTCTAGCGGGAGCAATGAGCAGTTCTTC	CASSPVSSGSNEQFF
TRBV6-5	NA	TRBJ1-2	NA	TGTGCCAGCAGTTACTCGAGGAGCAGGCGACTACAAGGCTACACCTTC	CASSYSRSRRLQGYTF
TRBV18	NA	TRBJ2-5	NA	TGTGCCAGCTCACCACCGGAGGGCTACCAAGAGACCCAGTACTTC	CASSPPEGYQETQYF
TRBV5-4	NA	TRBJ2-7	NA	TGTGCCAGCAGCTTGGCGGCAGGGCAGTACTACGAGCAGTACTTC	CASSLAAGQYYEQYF
TRBV3-1/TRBV3-2	NA	TRBJ2-3	TRBD2	TGTGCCAGCAGACGAGCGGGAGGTCCCGGAGATACGCAGTATTTT	CASRRAGGPGDTQYF
TRBV7-3	NA	TRBJ2-1	TRBD1	TGTGCCAGCAGCGCGGCGGGACAGGGGGATCGTGAGCAGTTCTTC	CASSAAGQGDREQFF
TRBV19	NA	TRBJ1-5	TRBD1	TGTGCCAGTAGTACAGGGGGCGCAGGCAATCAGCCCCAGCATTTT	CASSTGGAGNQPQHF
TRBV28	NA	TRBJ2-7	TRBD1	TGTGCCAGCAGTTTTATGGGACAGAGCTCCTACGAGCAGTACTTC	CASSFMGQSSYEQYF
TRBV27	NA	TRBJ1-2	NA	TGTGCCAGCAGTCGAGAGGTCAGCTTATCTTATGGCTACACCTTC	CASSREVSLSYGYTF
TRBV6-5	NA	TRBJ1-2	TRBD1	TGTGCCTTAAGGACAGGGAGTTCCTATGGCTACACCTTC	CALRTGSSYGYTF
TRBV23-1	NA	TRBJ1-5	NA	TGCGCCAGCACCTCCCATGGAGACAGGCTTGGCAATCAGCCCCAGCATTTT	CASTSHGDRLGNQPQHF
TRBV7-8	NA	TRBJ2-1	NA	TGTGCCAGCAGCTTCGGAGGGATAGCCTACAATGAGCAGTTCTTC	CASSFGGIAYNEQFF
TRBV27	NA	TRBJ2-7	NA	TGTGCCAGCAGTTTATCCGCCAGGGTAAACGAGCAGTACTTC	CASSLSARVNEQYF
TRBV6-1	NA	TRBJ1-2	NA	TGTGCCAGCAGTGAAGCGCCTGGGAAAGGGGTTTATGGCTACACCTTC	CASSEAPGKGVYGYTF
TRBV4-1	NA	TRBJ1-3	NA	TGCGCCAGCAGCCAAGATCCCTCCAGTGGAAACACCATATATTTT	CASSQDPSSGNTIYF
TRBV19	NA	TRBJ2-6	TRBD1	TGTGCCAGTAGCTCCGGGACAGGCTACTCTGGGGCCAACGTCCTGACTTTC	CASSSGTGYSGANVLTF
TRBV9	NA	TRBJ2-7	NA	TGTGCCAGCAGCGTAGACGGGAGTGGGTACGAGCAGTACTTC	CASSVDGSGYEQYF
TRBV28	NA	TRBJ2-1	NA	TGTGCCACCACGCGCGGGGTTGGAAGGGGGCACTACAATGAGCAGTTCTTC	CATTRGVGRGHYNEQFF
TRBV2	NA	TRBJ2-7	TRBD1	TGTGCCAGCAACAAGGACAGGGGGCGGGGTGAGCAGTACTTC	CASNKDRGRGEQYF
TRBV18	NA	TRBJ2-7	NA	TGTGCCAGCTCACCCATAGAGGTCGGGGAGCAGTACTTC	CASSPIEVGEQYF
TRBV27	NA	TRBJ1-5	NA	TGTGCCAGCAGTTTGGTCGCCGGGCCGGGGAGCAATCAGCCCCAGCATTTT	CASSLVAGPGSNQPQHF
TRBV11-2	NA	TRBJ2-3	NA	TGTGCCAGCAGCTTAGGCCCCACTAGCACAGATACGCAGTATTTT	CASSLGPTSTDTQYF
TRBV28	NA	TRBJ2-3	TRBD1	TGTGCCACCAACCAGGGGGTCCCAGATACGCAGTATTTT	CATNQGVPDTQYF
TRBV5-1	NA	TRBJ1-6	NA	TGCGCCAGCAGCTTGAATCAGGTGGCCTATAATTCACCCCTCCACTTT	CASSLNQVAYNSPLHF
TRBV29-1	NA	TRBJ2-1	TRBD2	TGCAGCGTCGTAATAGCGGGAGCTTATAATGAGCAGTTCTTC	CSVVIAGAYNEQFF
TRBV6-5	NA	TRBJ1-2	TRBD1	TGTGCCAGTATGCCGGGGACAGGGAACAACTATGGCTACACCTTC	CASMPGTGNNYGYTF
TRBV30	NA	TRBJ2-7	NA	TGTGCCTGGAGGACCCCCGGGACAAGCTACGAGCAGTACTTC	CAWRTPGTSYEQYF
TRBV27	NA	TRBJ2-7	NA	TGTGCCAGCGGGGGGGGGCTCGAGCAGTACTTC	CASGGGLEQYF
TRBV6-1	once	TRBJ2-3	TRBD1	TGTGCCAGCAGTGAGGAATCCACAGGGGTCGTAAGGGATACGCAGTATTTT	CASSEESTGVVRDTQYF
TRBV28	NA	TRBJ1-3	TRBD1	TGTGCCAGCAACGACAGGGGGCTTCTCTCTGGAAACACCATATATTTT	CASNDRGLLSGNTIYF
TRBV13	NA	TRBJ1-2	NA	TGTGCCAGCAGCTTTAAGCGGGGATACTATGGCTACACCTTC	CASSFKRGYYGYTF
TRBV19	NA	TRBJ2-7	NA	TGTGCCAGTAGTATACGCAGGGATCTGGGTGAGCAGTACTTC	CASSIRRDLGEQYF
TRBV6-5	NA	TRBJ2-6	NA	TGTGCCAGCAGAGGACAACGCTCTGGGGCCAACGTCCTGACTTTC	CASRGQRSGANVLTF
TRBV2	NA	TRBJ2-1	TRBD2	TGTGCCAGCAGTGGCGACAGCGGGAGGCTTTACAATGAGCAGTTCTTC	CASSGDSGRLYNEQFF
TRBV5-4	NA	TRBJ2-2	TRBD1	TGTGCCAGCAGCTTGGCAGGGGGCGGGCCCGGGGAGCTGTTTTTT	CASSLAGGGPGELFF
TRBV30	NA	TRBJ1-2	NA	TGTGCCTGGGAGTCCCGTTATACACGACGGGACTATGGCTACACCTTC	CAWESRYTRRDYGYTF
TRBV27	NA	TRBJ1-6	TRBD1	TGTGCCAGCAGTTTTTCGGGACAGTACAATTCACCCCTCCACTTT	CASSFSGQYNSPLHF
TRBV7-9	few	TRBJ1-4	NA	TGTGCCAGCAGCTTGCGCGGGATTGAAAAACTGTTTTTT	CASSLRGIEKLFF
TRBV12-3/TRBV12-4	NA	TRBJ2-1	NA	TGTGCCAGCAGTGTGCACTTGAATGAGCAGTTCTTC	CASSVHLNEQFF
TRBV12-3/TRBV12-4	once	TRBJ1-1	NA	TGTGCCAGCAGCCGAGAGGGAACTGAAGCTTTCTTT	CASSREGTEAFF